Each of the 12 T cell receptor beta chains below was sequenced from the same sample in a study of response to subunit inactivated influenza vaccine. TCRdb itself ran the RT-PCR reads through MiXCR, one entry per CDR3 protein. The table shows roughly 650,000 distinct CDR3 sequences, with around a sixth occurring only once. Here the sequenced sample was PBMCs from blood, taken 11 to 12 days after vaccination. The receptors stem from a man in his forties or fifties who received an inactivated influenza vaccine.

The sample holds a few counts of this clonotype. J is TRBJ2-2 and V is TRBV11-1, with D possibly being TRBD1 (6 bases). Trimming took off 2 bases at V and 6 bases at J, with 10 bases between the two ends. Germline CDR1 reads SGHAT; CDR2 reads FQDESV (reference sequence). The CDR3 has 14 residues. The CDR3: CASSLHTGSGELFF. Here the CDR3 DNA reads TGTGCCAGCAGCTTACATACAGGGTCCGGGGAGCTGTTTTTT. The full variable domain, with the rest looked up from reference TRBV11-1 and TRBJ2-2, is EAEVAQSPRYKITEKSQAVAFWCDPISGHATLYWYRQILGQGPELLVQFQDESVVDDSQLPKDRFSAERLKGVDSTLKIQPAELGDSAMYLCASSLHTGSGELFFGEGSRLTVL.

V and J are TRBV7-2 and TRBJ2-5; TRBD2 is a possible D gene (5 bases). CDR3 length: 13 amino acids. Germline V gene lookup returns CDR1 SGHTA and CDR2 FQGNSA. Trimming removed 10 bases at V and 4 bases at J, with 16 bases between. The CDR3: CATSGSAVETQYF. The CDR3 DNA sequence: TGTGCCACGAGCGGATCTGCGGTAGAGACCCAGTACTTC.

The chain recombines TRBV7-8 with TRBJ1-2, with D uncertain. The CDR3 contains 15 residues. Germline CDR1 SGHVS, CDR2 FQNEAQ. The V gene lost 1 base and the J gene lost 2 bases, with 11 bases spanning the gap. This CDR3 reads CASSLGHNENYGYTF. As DNA, the CDR3 is TGTGCCAGCAGCTTAGGACACAACGAGAACTATGGCTACACCTTC.

The rearrangement links TRBV27 to TRBJ2-7, with 9 bases aligning to TRBD2. Germline V gene data show CDR1 as MNHEY and CDR2 as SMNVEV (reference sequence). The CDR3 covers 17 residues. V was clipped by 5 bases and J by 7 bases; unmatched bases: 18. The CDR3 reads CASSPTDSGRKALEQYF. The CDR3 nucleotides read TGTGCCAGCAGTCCAACCGATAGCGGGAGAAAGGCCCTTGAGCAGTACTTC.

The chain links TRBV12-3 or TRBV12-4 to TRBJ1-1, with TRBD1 as a possible D gene (6 bases). This CDR3 spans 11 amino acids. Trimming removed 11 bases at V and 6 bases at J, with 13 bases between. CDR3: CAHRVGAEAFF. The CDR3, as DNA: TGTGCCCACAGGGTCGGGGCTGAAGCTTTCTTT.

This clonotype was seen repeatedly, ten times or more. CDR3 in DNA: TGTGCCAGCAGTCGACTAGCCGGGTCGACAGATACGCAGTATTTT. Its translation: CASSRLAGSTDTQYF. The genes are TRBV28 and TRBJ2-3, with 7 bases lining up with TRBD2. The V segment lost 5 bases and the J segment 3 bases; nucleotides outside the gene matches: 8. Germline V gene lookup returns CDR1 MDHEN and CDR2 SYDVKM. The CDR3 is made up of 15 amino acids.

A few counts support this clonotype. The rearrangement links TRBV24-1 to TRBJ2-2; 7 positions agree with TRBD2. Trimming took 2 bases from V and 6 from J; bases not matched to a gene: 8. There are 16 residues in the CDR3. Germline CDR1 and CDR2: KGHDR and SFDVKD. DNA of the CDR3: TGTGCCACCAGTGATTGGGGCGGGAGAAGTTCCGGGGAGCTGTTTTTT. Amino acid sequence: CATSDWGGRSSGELFF.

V gene TRBV12-3 or TRBV12-4 combines with J gene TRBJ1-2; D might be TRBD1 (6 bases). Trimming removed 0 bases from V and 4 bases from J, with 15 bases in between. CDR3 length: 16 residues. The chain's CDR3 is CASSLARYTGPYGYTF. For the CDR3, the DNA is TGTGCCAGCAGTTTAGCGCGCTACACAGGGCCCTATGGCTACACCTTC.

This clonotype was recorded only once. The chain links TRBV28 to TRBJ1-2; D perhaps matches TRBD1 (6 bases). Germline V gives CDR1 MDHEN, CDR2 SYDVKM. CDR3 length equals 14 residues. V was pared by 6 bases and J by 5 bases, with 16 bases between. DNA of the CDR3: TGTGCCAGCAGACCCGGACAGACGACTTATGGCTACACCTTC. It yields the protein CASRPGQTTYGYTF.

The V call is TRBV20-1, the J call TRBJ2-3, with 8 positions matching TRBD2. The CDR3 contains 15 residues. CDR1 is DFQATT, CDR2 SNEGSKA, per germline (reference sequence). Trimming cost V 6 bases and J 2 bases; bases outside gene matches: 10. CDR3 loop: CSATHGGRTTDTQYF. CDR3 in DNA: TGCAGTGCCACCCACGGCGGGAGGACCACAGATACGCAGTATTTT.

This clonotype has a count of ten or more. The J gene is TRBJ2-1, the V gene TRBV12-3 or TRBV12-4; no clear D gene. The CDR3 totals 11 residues. Trimming removed 8 bases from V and 4 bases from J, with 6 bases in between. The CDR3 here is CASSKYNEQFF. The CDR3 DNA follows: TGTGCCAGCTCGAAGTACAATGAGCAGTTCTTC.

This clonotype showed up just a few times. The J gene is TRBJ2-7, the V gene TRBV12-3 or TRBV12-4, with D hard to call. CDR3 length equals 15 residues. With 0 bases removed from V and 1 base from J, the gap between germline ends came to 10 bases. The CDR3 DNA reads as TGTGCCAGCAGTTTAGCGCTTGGAGATTCCTACGAGCAGTACTTC. Residues: CASSLALGDSYEQYF.